This T cell receptor beta chain was found in a study of cytomegalovirus exposure and HLA in healthy donors. About the study: The approximately 110 validation repertoires used a platform that matched the one used for the roughly 700 first-cohort repertoires, as a later analysis reported. Study-level results: Many donors shared some public TCRs, even though most TCR sequences were rare. Reports showed the classifier diagnosing cytomegalovirus status with high specificity and sensitivity.

While the first cohort had 600 to 800 subjects, the donors belonged to the separate validation cohort of 120 subjects. For this clone: Its cognate antigen is unknown.

Germline CDR1 reads SGHDT; CDR2 reads YYEEEE. The ends lost 1 base at V and 5 bases at J; junction bases unmatched: 7. This CDR3 has 15 residues. Repertoires were generated with immunoSEQ multiplex PCR, while TCRdb's copy carries only in-frame clones and drops some. The sample shows a few hundred thousand clones, under 95% of them seen only once. This TCR derives from a woman aged 18-29 years in good health and CMV-seronegative. The chain uses TRBV5-6 and TRBJ1-1, with 8 bases lining up with TRBD1. Sequenced sample: PBMCs. CDR3 bases: TGTGCCAGCAGCTTGCCCAGGGGGCGGGGGACTGAAGCTTTCTTT. Amino acid sequence: CASSLPRGRGTEAFF.